A selection of T cell receptor beta chains follows, all from one sample in a study of cytomegalovirus exposure and HLA in healthy donors. The data were produced by immunoSEQ multiplex PCR, yet TCRdb's version contains in-frame clones alone and is incomplete. Of around 100,000 clones listed, around 80% are singletons. The sequencing sample was made of PBMCs. The source is a woman aged 18 to 35 in good health and CMV-seropositive. Both conserved end residues are part of each CDR3. D genes are given only for firm matches. Size values are once, few and many counts, or a class for expanded clones, and some rows have none.

length	size	D	V	J	CDR3	DNA
15	NA	TRBD2	TRBV5-1	TRBJ2-7	CASSLKPSGGYEQYF	TGCGCCAGCAGCTTGAAACCTAGCGGAGGTTACGAGCAGTACTTC
16	NA	TRBD1	TRBV19	TRBJ2-1	CASSRRTGGSYNEQFF	TGTGCCAGTAGTAGACGCACAGGGGGCTCCTACAATGAGCAGTTCTTC
14	NA	TRBD1	TRBV5-1	TRBJ1-1	CASSLQGAGTEAFF	TGCGCCAGCAGCTTACAGGGGGCTGGGACTGAAGCTTTCTTT
17	NA	NA	TRBV13	TRBJ2-6	CASSLAGAHSGANVLTF	TGTGCCAGCAGCTTGGCGGGGGCCCACTCTGGGGCCAACGTCCTGACTTTC
13	NA	NA	TRBV19	TRBJ1-5	CASSIAVNQPQHF	TGTGCCAGTAGTATCGCGGTGAATCAGCCCCAGCATTTT
23	few	TRBD2	TRBV19	TRBJ2-3	CASSRGLAGMRARLALHTDTQYF	TGTGCCAGTAGCAGGGGACTAGCGGGAATGAGGGCCCGCCTGGCTCTTCACACAGATACGCAGTATTTT
14	NA	NA	TRBV5-1	TRBJ1-1	CASSSVTMNTEAFF	TGCGCCAGCAGCTCGGTCACGATGAACACTGAAGCTTTCTTT
14	NA	TRBD1	TRBV7-9	TRBJ1-5	CASSLTGGNQPQHF	TGTGCCAGCAGCTTGACAGGGGGCAATCAGCCCCAGCATTTT
16	NA	TRBD2	TRBV2	TRBJ2-2	CASSELTSGNTGELFF	TGTGCCAGCAGTGAACTTACTAGCGGGAACACCGGGGAGCTGTTTTTT
13	NA	NA	TRBV19	TRBJ1-1	CASSPQGSTEAFF	TGTGCCAGTAGTCCTCAGGGGAGCACTGAAGCTTTCTTT
16	once	TRBD1	TRBV30	TRBJ2-7	CAWRRGPRTGGYEQYF	TGTGCCTGGAGGAGGGGCCCAAGGACAGGGGGTTACGAGCAGTACTTC
15	few	NA	TRBV5-1	TRBJ2-2	CASSSGGQVERELFF	TGCGCCAGCAGCTCGGGGGGACAGGTCGAAAGGGAGCTGTTTTTT
17	NA	NA	TRBV2	TRBJ2-4	CAILPTRLPIAKNIQYF	TGTGCCATCTTACCAACTCGACTGCCTATCGCCAAAAACATTCAGTACTTC
15	NA	TRBD1	TRBV19	TRBJ1-1	CASSIVAGGNTEAFF	TGTGCCAGTAGTATAGTGGCAGGGGGGAACACTGAAGCTTTCTTT
15	once	TRBD2	TRBV14	TRBJ2-1	CASSPLGGRLDEQFF	TGTGCCAGCAGCCCCCTCGGCGGGAGGCTCGATGAGCAGTTCTTC
15	NA	TRBD1	TRBV19	TRBJ1-1	CASSIFGTGATEAFF	TGTGCCAGTAGTATATTCGGGACAGGCGCTACTGAAGCTTTCTTT
14	NA	NA	TRBV6-5	TRBJ1-4	CASSYGGANEKLFF	TGTGCCAGCAGTTACGGGGGGGCTAATGAAAAACTGTTTTTT
14	NA	TRBD1	TRBV27	TRBJ1-2	CASSLYRDRDGYTF	TGTGCCAGCAGTTTGTATCGGGACAGAGATGGCTACACCTTC
14	NA	TRBD1	TRBV6-1	TRBJ1-3	CASRQGALGNTIYF	TGTGCCAGCAGACAGGGGGCGCTTGGAAACACCATATATTTT
14	NA	TRBD2	TRBV30	TRBJ2-1	CARTTSGSPGEQFF	TGTGCCAGGACGACTAGCGGGAGTCCGGGGGAGCAGTTCTTC
16	NA	NA	TRBV6-5	TRBJ2-6	CASSSRAGAGANVLTF	TGTGCCAGCAGTTCTCGAGCAGGGGCTGGGGCCAACGTCCTGACTTTC
15	NA	NA	TRBV2	TRBJ2-5	CASSLSGGYQETQYF	TGTGCCAGCAGCCTTAGCGGTGGGTACCAAGAGACCCAGTACTTC
14	few	NA	TRBV18	TRBJ1-5	CASSAQGADQPQHF	TGTGCCAGCTCAGCACAGGGAGCGGATCAGCCCCAGCATTTT
13	NA	NA	TRBV6-1	TRBJ1-1	CASIAGVNTEAFF	TGTGCCAGCATAGCAGGGGTGAACACTGAAGCTTTCTTT
13	few	NA	TRBV14	TRBJ2-1	CASSRLEVNEQFF	TGTGCCAGCAGCCGGCTTGAGGTTAATGAGCAGTTCTTC
17	NA	NA	TRBV7-9	TRBJ1-2	CASSLGSSEFPNYGYTF	TGTGCCAGCAGCTTAGGGAGCTCTGAATTCCCTAACTATGGCTACACCTTC
18	NA	TRBD1	TRBV5-1	TRBJ1-6	CASSLVQGALSYNSPLHF	TGCGCCAGCAGCTTGGTGCAGGGGGCGCTGAGCTATAATTCACCCCTCCACTTT
11	few	NA	TRBV28	TRBJ2-1	CASSIFYEQFF	TGTGCCAGCAGTATTTTCTATGAGCAGTTCTTC
12	NA	NA	TRBV18	TRBJ1-4	CASSPQGPKLFF	TGTGCCAGCTCACCGCAGGGGCCTAAACTGTTTTTT
14	NA	NA	TRBV6-1	TRBJ1-1	CASSERGAVTEAFF	TGTGCCAGCAGTGAACGGGGGGCTGTCACTGAAGCTTTCTTT
15	NA	TRBD1	TRBV7-9	TRBJ2-7	CASSSYRGRTYEQYF	TGTGCCAGCAGCTCGTACAGGGGGAGGACCTACGAGCAGTACTTC
15	few	NA	TRBV11-3	TRBJ2-7	CASSAVGSGTYEQYF	TGTGCCAGCAGCGCGGTCGGTAGCGGAACCTACGAGCAGTACTTC
15	NA	TRBD1	TRBV19	TRBJ1-5	CASRRGQGSNQPQHF	TGTGCCAGTAGGCGGGGACAGGGGAGCAATCAGCCCCAGCATTTT